This section outlines one TCR beta chain sequence together with its context. Its antigen specificity is not known. No per-base quality is available; no much larger clone lies one base away. The germline V gene (reference sequence) specifies SEHNR as CDR1 and FQNEAQ as CDR2. From its cysteine to its phenylalanine, the CDR3 spans 13 amino acids. The read is trimmed to its CDR3 DNA, 39 bases read in frame from base 1. V and J lose 5 bases and 4 bases, and a span of 11 bases separates them. The trial excluded patients who had a history of autoimmune disease or who were on systemic immunosuppression. Peripheral blood for TCR sequencing was collected from all dose cohorts at baseline, on cycle 4 day 1, and on cycle 7 day 1. Samples came from an open-label, multicenter, first-in-human phase I dose-escalation trial of ivuxolimab. The trial enrolled adults with locally advanced or metastatic head and neck squamous cell, hepatocellular, melanoma or renal cell carcinoma. Before TCR sequencing, CD4+ T cells and CD8+ T cells were sorted from peripheral blood as separate populations.

This entry comes from a study of OX40 agonist ivuxolimab in advanced cancers. For the study in its entirety: Ivuxolimab was a fully human IgG2 agonistic monoclonal antibody targeting the costimulatory receptor OX40 (CD134). Intravenous ivuxolimab was administered to patients every 2 weeks at six dose levels: 0.01, 0.1, 0.3, 1.5, 3 and 10 mg/kg. Of the roughly 51 patients in dose escalation, around 19 had hepatocellular carcinoma, some 15 had melanoma, 9 had renal cell carcinoma and 9 had head and neck cancer. In the dose-escalation cohort, 75% to 85% of patients were male, and the mean age was roughly 60 years with a range of about 20 to 80. Patients were allowed to have had prior anti-PD-1, anti-PD-L1 or anti-CTLA-4 therapy, and approximately 37% of the dose-escalation patients had been treated with checkpoint inhibitors. Partial responses occurred in three dose-escalation patients: two with cutaneous melanoma and one with hepatocellular carcinoma. Peripheral TCRbeta sequencing was intended to test whether TCR sequence diversity was altered and clonal T-cell expansion was caused by ivuxolimab. The paper reports the monotherapy dose-escalation portion (N of about 52 patients) of the phase I ivuxolimab trial. The paper's findings and limits, for the study overall: The antigen specificity of the clonally expanded peripheral T cells was not determined. In the 0.1-3.0 mg/kg groups, partial responders were among the patients with the lowest normalized peripheral clonal expansion, particularly in CD8+ T cells. Clonal expansion of both CD4+ and CD8+ blood T cells was observed from baseline to week 6 at doses 0.1 to 3.0 mg/kg. Low levels of normalized T-cell clonal expansion were also shown by some nonresponding patients. On average, CD8+ T cells showed more expanded clones than CD4+ T cells after ivuxolimab.

Genomic DNA was isolated from the sorted cells so that the TCRbeta CDR3 region could be sequenced. The immunoSEQ Assay was used to sequence the TCRbeta CDR3 regions. The table comes from immuneACCESS by way of TCRdb, which keeps in-frame sequences with V and J called. Part of the clones is missing from these tables; in studies checked, under half for an unresolved V gene and the rest for unknown reasons. The sample table lists approximately 40,000 clones, approximately 80% of them with a count of one. Approximately 22% of the sample is taken by the ten largest. The material sequenced was CD4+ or CD8+ T cells sorted from blood, taken in a trial of the OX40 agonist ivuxolimab. This sequence originates from an adult with an advanced solid tumor such as melanoma, head and neck, liver or kidney cancer. The sequence joins TRBV7-9 to TRBJ1-2; a tentative D match to TRBD1 spans 5 bases. The nucleotide sequence reads as follows: TGTGCCAGCAGCACGGACACCAGCTATGGCTACACCTTC. It translates as CASSTDTSYGYTF.